This TCR beta chain was sequenced during a study of blood T cell repertoires in COVID-19. Study context: The United States, Italy and Spain were the sources of the acute and convalescent COVID-19 samples. T cells, B-cell-depleted T cells, or PBMCs provided the cDNA or gDNA that served as material.

The assay was immunoSEQ multiplex PCR, and TCRdb's table has in-frame clones only and misses some. The sample has about 170,000 clones, about 86% seen once. Individuals aged roughly 18 to 95 years were recruited from approximately 24 US areas. Grouping used clinical history reported by participants in a survey and questionnaire. Germline V gene sequence: CDR1 SGHNT, CDR2 YYREEE (reference sequence). Between the trimmed V and J ends, which lost 0 bases and 3 bases, there was a span of 9 bases. This CDR3 is 15 amino acids long. This TCR derives from a woman aged 50 to 60 in a cohort exposed to, infected with or recovered from COVID-19 (not recorded which). The genes are TRBV5-4 and TRBJ2-2; maybe TRBD1 (6 bases). Material for sequencing was PBMCs or T cells enriched from blood (not recorded which). The CDR3 sequence is CASSLGGPHTGELFF. The DNA for the CDR3 is TGTGCCAGCAGCTTGGGGGGGCCGCACACCGGGGAGCTGTTTTTT.